Presented here are 11 T cell receptor beta chains from one specimen sequenced in a study of shared clonotypes between healthy human individuals. Profiling relied on immunoSEQ multiplex PCR, and the TCRdb table lists in-frame clones only, not all of them. This sample yields about 2.4 million clones, of which roughly 93% are seen a single time; 0.36% belongs to the top ten. The specimen sequenced was naive CD4+ T cells from PBMCs. Subset defined: CD45RA+ positively selected. The receptors come from a man younger than 35 in good health. Some clones in this sample may be carry-over from other donors' samples.

This clone was detected only once. The rearrangement joins TRBV5-1 to TRBJ1-4; D possibly corresponds to TRBD1 (6 bases). The ends were cut back, 4 bases at V and 8 bases at J, with 21 bases in the middle. From germline, CDR1 is SGHRS and CDR2 YFSETQ. The CDR3 spans 16 residues. The CDR3 spells CASSREGGPTTEKLFF. As DNA, the CDR3 is TGCGCCAGCAGCCGGGAGGGGGGCCCAACCACCGAAAAACTGTTTTTT.

The chain is built from TRBV5-1 and TRBJ1-4; no clear D gene. The CDR3 runs 13 residues. In germline, CDR1 is SGHRS, CDR2 YFSETQ. V was pared by 4 bases and J by 4 bases, with 8 bases between. CDR3: CASSPRGNEKLFF. The CDR3 bases are TGCGCCAGCAGCCCCCGCGGTAATGAAAAACTGTTTTTT.

The chain employs TRBV28 and TRBJ2-1; 7 bases are a match to TRBD2. There are 16 residues in the CDR3. Germline assignment: CDR1 MDHEN and CDR2 SYDVKM. After removal of 3 bases from V and 5 bases from J, the junction contained 10 bases not matched to a gene. This chain's CDR3 is CASSFSSGALDNEQFF. The CDR3 coding sequence is TGTGCCAGCAGTTTTTCGAGCGGGGCTCTGGACAATGAGCAGTTCTTC.

The CDR3 is CASSLDRLVDSPLHF. The CDR3 DNA reads TGTGCCAGCAGCTTGGACAGGCTGGTGGATTCACCCCTCCACTTT. The chain is built from TRBV7-9 and TRBJ1-6; 7 bases match TRBD1. The V and J ends lost 3 bases and 8 bases, in that order; junction bases with no gene match: 7. CDR1 is SEHNR, CDR2 FQNEAQ, per germline (reference sequence). This CDR3 spans 15 amino acids.

The chain links TRBV6-5 to TRBJ2-3; 9 positions match TRBD1. This CDR3 region has 14 residues. J lost 2 bases, V lost 5 bases, and 2 bases had no gene match. Looked up from germline, CDR1 is MNHEY and CDR2 is SVGAGI. CDR3 coding DNA: TGTGCCAGCAGTACAGGGGGCAACACAGATACGCAGTATTTT. Translated: CASSTGGNTDTQYF.

This clone was seen only once. The chain recombines TRBV7-2 with TRBJ1-1; D is perhaps TRBD1 (5 bases). The CDR3 is 15 amino acids. Germline CDR1 is SGHTA and CDR2 is FQGNSA. V lost 1 base and J lost 1, with 10 bases in between. CDR3 sequence: CASSLDRTRNTEAFF. The CDR3 region has the DNA TGTGCCAGCAGCTTAGACAGGACGAGGAACACTGAAGCTTTCTTT. The whole variable domain, filled in from reference TRBV7-2 and TRBJ1-1, reads GAGVSQSPSNKVTEKGKDVELRCDPISGHTALYWYRQSLGQGLEFLIYFQGNSAPDKSGLPSDRFSAERTGGSVSTLTIQRTQQEDSAVYLCASSLDRTRNTEAFFGQGTRLTVV.

The gene calls are TRBV7-8 and TRBJ2-3, with D maybe TRBD1 (6 bases). CDR3 length: 19 residues. Trimming removed 1 base from V and 2 bases from J, with 22 bases in between. Looked up from germline, CDR1 is SGHVS and CDR2 is FQNEAQ. DNA for the CDR3: TGTGCCAGCAGCTTAGGTCTCCCCTCAGGGGCAATAGACACAGATACGCAGTATTTT. Its protein product is CASSLGLPSGAIDTDTQYF.

Turning to this clone: Distinct nucleotide sequences in the sample also encode this CDR3. The rearrangement links TRBV10-3 to TRBJ1-5; no definite D call. The ends were cut back, 3 bases at V and 3 bases at J, with 6 bases in the middle. Germline V gene sequence: CDR1 ENHRY, CDR2 SYGVKD. The CDR3 spans 13 residues. The CDR3, as DNA: TGTGCCATCAGTGACAGAAACAATCAGCCCCAGCATTTT. Translated: CAISDRNNQPQHF.

V and J are TRBV7-9 and TRBJ1-4; 7 nucleotides align to TRBD1. The V segment lost 3 bases and the J segment 3 bases; nucleotides outside the gene matches: 4. Germline assignment: CDR1 SEHNR and CDR2 FQNEAQ (reference sequence). The CDR3 is 15 amino acids. The CDR3: CASSFQGVANEKLFF. The CDR3 coding sequence is TGTGCCAGCAGCTTCCAGGGGGTTGCTAATGAAAAACTGTTTTTT.

The chain employs TRBV7-2 and TRBJ2-7; 9 bases agree with TRBD1. CDR1 SGHTA and CDR2 FQGNSA come from the germline V gene. This CDR3 has 13 amino acids. The ends lost 5 bases at V and 5 bases at J; junction bases unmatched: 4. The CDR3 DNA reads as TGTGCCAGCAGCCCTCGGACAGGGGACGAGCAGTACTTC. Its protein is CASSPRTGDEQYF.

This chain uses TRBV29-1 with TRBJ2-7, with a possible D match to TRBD1 (6 bases). CDR1 and CDR2 from the germline V gene are SQVTM and ANQGSEA. This CDR3 is built from 11 residues. The V end lost 7 bases, the J end lost 2 bases, and 9 bases lay between the germline ends. This CDR3 is CSAGQPYEQYF. The CDR3 bases are TGCAGCGCTGGACAGCCCTACGAGCAGTACTTC.